This T cell receptor (beta chain) was retrieved from a study of blood T cell repertoires in COVID-19. Study at large: Collection of acute and convalescent COVID-19 samples took place in the United States, Italy and Spain. The analysed material was cDNA or gDNA that came from T cells, B-cell-depleted T cells, or PBMCs.

In the source study's methods: The authors estimated nucleated cell counts from reference gene primer amplification. Repertoires were generated with immunoSEQ multiplex PCR, while TCRdb's copy carries only in-frame clones and drops some. V, J and clone size were drawn from that table, and D and trimming were deduced from the DNA. This table has around 160,000 clones, more than 80% appearing once. The CDR3 sequence is 12 residues long. Germline V gene sequence: CDR1 ENHRY, CDR2 SYGVKD. With 11 bases removed from V and 2 bases from J, the gap between germline ends came to 13 bases. The sequence derives from a human donor in a cohort sampled during active COVID-19. This chain uses TRBV10-3 with TRBJ2-7; possible D gene TRBD1, 6 bases. Sample: peripheral blood. CDR3 coding DNA: TGTGCCGTAGAACGGACAGCCTACGAGCAGTACTTC. Translating it yields CAVERTAYEQYF.